The clone carrying this T cell receptor (beta chain) was detected ten times or more. Its antigen is as yet unknown. The source of the sample is a study of regulatory T cells in long-lasting Graves disease. General study results and limits: Sample size was small, which may have lowered accuracy.

This CDR3 has 13 amino acids. V was cut by 6 bases and J by 2 bases, with 11 bases left in between. Germline CDR1 reads SEHNR; CDR2 reads FQNEAQ (reference sequence). According to the study, TCR beta libraries were built with iRepertoire HTBI primers and CDR3-region Arm-PCR. TCRdb redid the calling of the multiplex PCR reads with MiXCR, one entry per CDR3 protein. Here the sample spans about 500,000 distinct CDR3 sequences, around 12% being singletons. This sample's time point: newly diagnosed GD, antithyroid drugs for less than 3 months. The TCR library was made from RNA extracted from PBMCs. By American Thyroid Association guidelines, Graves' disease was diagnosed in the cohort. A further study also used this sample, focusing on T cells in Graves' hyperthyroidism and ophthalmopathy. As that study records: Hyperthyroidism of Graves' type that showed no ophthalmopathy progression within 18 months was stable. Within blood appeared most thyroid clonotypes that had expanded above 0.001.

Source: peripheral blood mononuclear cells (PBMCs), taken at new diagnosis, from a patient treated with antithyroid drugs. The genes are TRBV7-9 and TRBJ2-7; no clear D gene. This clonotype was sampled from a woman aged 25 to 39 with Graves disease. CDR3 DNA: TGTGCCAGCAGTTCAAGCTATACCTACGAGCAGTACTTC. It yields the protein CASSSSYTYEQYF. Supplemented by reference TRBV7-9 and TRBJ2-7, the full variable domain reads DTGVSQNPRHKITKRGQNVTFRCDPISEHNRLYWYRQTLGQGPEFLTYFQNEAQLEKSRLLSDRFSAERPKGSFSTLEIQRTEQGDSAMYLCASSSSYTYEQYFGPGTRLTVT.